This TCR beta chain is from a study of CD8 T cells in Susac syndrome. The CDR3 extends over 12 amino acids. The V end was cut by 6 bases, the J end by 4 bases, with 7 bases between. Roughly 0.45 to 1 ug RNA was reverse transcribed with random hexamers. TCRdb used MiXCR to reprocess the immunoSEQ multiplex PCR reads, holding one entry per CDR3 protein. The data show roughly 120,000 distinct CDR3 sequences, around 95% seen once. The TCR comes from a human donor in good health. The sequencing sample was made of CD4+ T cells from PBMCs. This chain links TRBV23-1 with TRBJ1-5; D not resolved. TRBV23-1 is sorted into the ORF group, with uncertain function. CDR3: CASRMGNQPQHF. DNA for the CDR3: TGCGCCAGCAGAATGGGTAATCAGCCCCAGCATTTT.